What follows describes a single T cell receptor beta chain. What this receptor recognizes is not known. Qualities for individual bases were not recorded, and no much larger clone is one base off. Instrument used: Illumina HiSeq 1500. Starting from the raw public reads, TCRdb applied fastp trimming at Q25, assembled clones with MiXCR and retained in-frame beta chains. Merged by CDR3 protein, the rows form single entries marked with the most common genes and DNA. The sample table contains some 46,000 distinct CDR3 sequences; only one count was recorded for roughly 19% of them. Clones ranked in the top ten supply 50% to 65% of the sample. The data stem from a study of T cell repertoires in cytomegalovirus infection (dated by TCRdb to between 2018 and 2020). Turning to the overall study: Alongside well-studied HLA-B-restricted epitopes, the peptide stimulations were aimed at recently identified HLA-C-restricted CMV epitopes, whose presentation resists viral immunomodulation. Because public TCR beta signatures pointed to carriage of CMV infection together with the matching HLA type, the HLA type of each donor mattered for the analysis.

The study at large found these results: Cumulative frequency of public TCR beta family members discriminated carriers of CMV infection plus the relevant HLA type in this cohort and an independent approximately 360-donor cohort. The ex vivo response was dominated by HLA-C-restricted CMV-specific TCR beta clonotypes, and the single most frequent clonotype in two of eight donors was supplied by these HLA-C-restricted clonotypes.

The V and J ends are trimmed by 5 bases and 0 bases, leaving 7 bases between them. The CDR3 covers 13 residues, taking in both the cysteine and the phenylalanine. Just CDR3 DNA is preserved here, 39 bases in frame from base 1. The germline V gene (reference sequence) sets CDR1 to PRHDT and CDR2 to FYEKMQ. The sample's treatment or condition label is to be understood as: in vitro stimulation with specific CMV peptide epitopes to enrich CMV-specific T cells. The rearrangement combines TRBV13 with TRBJ2-5; the D segment could be TRBD2, given 5 matching bases. The receptor was derived from a human donor in good health (CMV status not recorded). Some clones in this sample may be carry-over from other donors' samples. Sequencing used CD8+ T cells from cultured PBMCs, obtained from culture after CMV antigen stimulation. CDR3 loop: CASSARDQETQYF. The DNA sequence is given as TGTGCCAGCAGCGCGAGGGACCAAGAGACCCAGTACTTC.